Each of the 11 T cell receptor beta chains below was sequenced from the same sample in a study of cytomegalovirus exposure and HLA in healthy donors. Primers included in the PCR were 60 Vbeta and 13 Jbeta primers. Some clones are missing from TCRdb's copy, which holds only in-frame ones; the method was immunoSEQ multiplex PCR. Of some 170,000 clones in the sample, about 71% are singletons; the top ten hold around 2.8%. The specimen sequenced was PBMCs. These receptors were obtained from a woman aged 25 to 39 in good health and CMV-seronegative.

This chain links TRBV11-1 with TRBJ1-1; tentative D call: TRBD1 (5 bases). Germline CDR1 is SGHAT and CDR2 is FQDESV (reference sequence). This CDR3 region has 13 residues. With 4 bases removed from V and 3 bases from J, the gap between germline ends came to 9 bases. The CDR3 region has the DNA TGTGCCAGCAGCTACTCGGGGGACACTGAAGCTTTCTTT. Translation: CASSYSGDTEAFF.

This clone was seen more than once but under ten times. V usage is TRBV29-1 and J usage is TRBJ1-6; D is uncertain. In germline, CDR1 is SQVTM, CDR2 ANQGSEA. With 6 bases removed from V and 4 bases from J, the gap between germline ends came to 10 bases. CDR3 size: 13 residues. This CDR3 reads CSVRSEYNSPLHF. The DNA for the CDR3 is TGCAGCGTCCGAAGCGAGTATAATTCACCCCTCCACTTT.

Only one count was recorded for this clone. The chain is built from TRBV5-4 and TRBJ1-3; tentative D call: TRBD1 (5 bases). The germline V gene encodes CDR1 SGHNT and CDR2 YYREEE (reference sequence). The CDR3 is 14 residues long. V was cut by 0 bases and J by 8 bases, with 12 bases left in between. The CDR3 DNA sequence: TGTGCCAGCAGCTTGGAGGCAGGGTTGGACACCATATATTTT. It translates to CASSLEAGLDTIYF.

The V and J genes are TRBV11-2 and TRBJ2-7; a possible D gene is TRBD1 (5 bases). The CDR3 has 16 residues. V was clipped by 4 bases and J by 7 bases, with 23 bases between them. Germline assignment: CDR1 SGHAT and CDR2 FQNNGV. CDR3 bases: TGTGCCAGCAGCTCATGGGTCCCTATTTTAAAGGGGGAGCAGTACTTC. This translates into CASSSWVPILKGEQYF.

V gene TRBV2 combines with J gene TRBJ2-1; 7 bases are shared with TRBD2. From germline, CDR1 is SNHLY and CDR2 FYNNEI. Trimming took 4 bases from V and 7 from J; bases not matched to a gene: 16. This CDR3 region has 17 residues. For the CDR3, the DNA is TGTGCCAGCAGTGGCCCCGCGGCCAGCGGGGTCTTAAATGAGCAGTTCTTC. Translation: CASSGPAASGVLNEQFF.

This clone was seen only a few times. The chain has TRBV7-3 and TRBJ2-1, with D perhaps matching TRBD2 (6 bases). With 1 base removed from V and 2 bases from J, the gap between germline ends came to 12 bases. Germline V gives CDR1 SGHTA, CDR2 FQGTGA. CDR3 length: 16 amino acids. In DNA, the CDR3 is TGTGCCAGCAGCTTAATCCTAGCGTCGACCTACAATGAGCAGTTCTTC. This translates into CASSLILASTYNEQFF.

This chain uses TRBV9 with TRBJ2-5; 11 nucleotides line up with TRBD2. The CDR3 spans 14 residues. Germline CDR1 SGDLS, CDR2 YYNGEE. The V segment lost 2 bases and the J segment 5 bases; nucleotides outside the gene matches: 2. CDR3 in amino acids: CASSVTSGSETQYF. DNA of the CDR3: TGTGCCAGCAGCGTTACTAGCGGGAGTGAGACCCAGTACTTC.

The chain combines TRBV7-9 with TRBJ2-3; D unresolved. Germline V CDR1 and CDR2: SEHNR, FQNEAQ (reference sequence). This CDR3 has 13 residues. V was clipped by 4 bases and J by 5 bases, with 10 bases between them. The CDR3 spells CASSSPRGDTQYF. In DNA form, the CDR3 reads TGTGCCAGCAGCTCACCCCGCGGAGATACGCAGTATTTT.

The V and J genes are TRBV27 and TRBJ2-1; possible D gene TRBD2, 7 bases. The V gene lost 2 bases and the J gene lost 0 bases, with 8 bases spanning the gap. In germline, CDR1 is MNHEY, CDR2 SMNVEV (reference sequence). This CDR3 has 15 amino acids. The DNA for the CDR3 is TGTGCCAGCAGTTTAAGGGGGGGCTCCTACAATGAGCAGTTCTTC. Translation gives CASSLRGGSYNEQFF.

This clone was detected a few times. CDR3 amino acids: CAWSPQLISGNTIYF. The CDR3 DNA reads as TGTGCCTGGAGCCCTCAACTTATCTCTGGAAACACCATATATTTT. V and J are TRBV30 and TRBJ1-3, with D unresolved. In germline, CDR1 is GTSNPN, CDR2 SVGIG (reference sequence). Trimming pared 3 bases from V and 0 bases from J, leaving 12 bases between. This CDR3 has 15 residues.

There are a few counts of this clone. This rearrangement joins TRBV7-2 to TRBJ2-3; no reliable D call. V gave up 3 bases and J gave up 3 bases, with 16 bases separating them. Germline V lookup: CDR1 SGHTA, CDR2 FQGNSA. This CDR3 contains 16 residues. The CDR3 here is CASSLVPSGGTDTQYF. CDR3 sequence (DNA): TGTGCCAGCAGCTTGGTCCCCTCCGGCGGAACAGATACGCAGTATTTT.